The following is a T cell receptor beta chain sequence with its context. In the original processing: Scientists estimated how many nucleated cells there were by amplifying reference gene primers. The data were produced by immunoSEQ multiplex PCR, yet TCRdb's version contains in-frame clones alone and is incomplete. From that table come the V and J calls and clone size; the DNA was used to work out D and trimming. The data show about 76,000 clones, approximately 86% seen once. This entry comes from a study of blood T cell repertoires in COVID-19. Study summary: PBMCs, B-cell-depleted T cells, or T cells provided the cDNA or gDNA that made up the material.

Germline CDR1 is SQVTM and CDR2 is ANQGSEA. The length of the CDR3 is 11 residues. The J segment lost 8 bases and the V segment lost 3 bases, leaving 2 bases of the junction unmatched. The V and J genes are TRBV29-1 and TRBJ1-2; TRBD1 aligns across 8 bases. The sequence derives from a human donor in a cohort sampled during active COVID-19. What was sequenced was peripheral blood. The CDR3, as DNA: TGCAGCGTTGACAGGACAGGGGGCTACACCTTC. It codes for CSVDRTGGYTF.